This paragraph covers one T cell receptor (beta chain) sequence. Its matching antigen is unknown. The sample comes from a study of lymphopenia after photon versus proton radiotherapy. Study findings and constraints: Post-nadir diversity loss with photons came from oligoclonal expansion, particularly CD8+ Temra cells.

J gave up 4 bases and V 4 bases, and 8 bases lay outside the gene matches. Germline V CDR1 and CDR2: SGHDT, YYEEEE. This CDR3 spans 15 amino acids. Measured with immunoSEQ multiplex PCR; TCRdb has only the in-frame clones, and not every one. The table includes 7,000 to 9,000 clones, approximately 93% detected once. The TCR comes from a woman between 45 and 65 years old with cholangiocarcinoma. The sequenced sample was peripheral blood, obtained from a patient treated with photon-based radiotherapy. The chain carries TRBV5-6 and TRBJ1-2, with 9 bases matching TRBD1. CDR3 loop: CASSPLDRGGYGYTF. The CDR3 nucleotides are TGTGCCAGCAGCCCCCTAGACAGGGGGGGCTATGGCTACACCTTC.